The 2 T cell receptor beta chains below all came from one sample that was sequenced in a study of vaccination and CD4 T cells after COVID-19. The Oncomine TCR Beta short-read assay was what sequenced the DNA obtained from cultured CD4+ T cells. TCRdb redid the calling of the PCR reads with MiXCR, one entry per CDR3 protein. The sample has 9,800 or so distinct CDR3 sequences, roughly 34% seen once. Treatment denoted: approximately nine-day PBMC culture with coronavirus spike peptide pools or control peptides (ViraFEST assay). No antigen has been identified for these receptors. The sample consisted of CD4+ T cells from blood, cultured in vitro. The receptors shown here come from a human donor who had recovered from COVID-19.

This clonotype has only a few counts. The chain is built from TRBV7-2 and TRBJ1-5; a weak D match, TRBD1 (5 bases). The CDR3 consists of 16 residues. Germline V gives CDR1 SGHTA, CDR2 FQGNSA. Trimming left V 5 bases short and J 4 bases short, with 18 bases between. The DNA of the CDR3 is TGTGCCAGCAGCACCGGTGGGACGGTGCCTAATCAGCCCCAGCATTTT. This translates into CASSTGGTVPNQPQHF.

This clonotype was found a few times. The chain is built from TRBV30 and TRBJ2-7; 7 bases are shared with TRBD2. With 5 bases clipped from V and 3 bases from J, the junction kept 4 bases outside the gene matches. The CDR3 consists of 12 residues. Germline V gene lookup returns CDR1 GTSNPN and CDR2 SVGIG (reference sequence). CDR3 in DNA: TGTGCCTGGGGAACTAGCGTCTACGAGCAGTACTTC. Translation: CAWGTSVYEQYF.